Following are 18 T cell receptor beta chains from one sample sequenced in a study of T cell responses to AZD1222 COVID-19 vaccine. Clones were read by immunoSEQ multiplex PCR, and TCRdb kept only the in-frame ones, dropping some. The table includes about 100,000 clones, about 90% detected once. The sample here was peripheral blood, taken on day 0 of AZD1222 vaccination. Receptors originate from an adult in good health.

In this sample, this clone turned up once. V gene TRBV1 combines with J gene TRBJ1-5. TRBV1 is a listed pseudogene. This CDR3 comprises 13 residues. CDR3 bases: TGCACCAGCAGCCGGCGCGGCAGTCAGCCCCAGCATTTT. Protein: CTSSRRGSQPQHF.

The rearrangement uses TRBV9 and TRBJ1-3; 8 bases are a match to TRBD1. Germline V gene lookup returns CDR1 SGDLS and CDR2 YYNGEE. The CDR3 length is 15 residues. The ends lost 1 base at V and 3 bases at J; junction bases unmatched: 3. The CDR3 bases are TGTGCCAGCAGCGTACAGGGGGCGCGTGGAAACACCATATATTTT. It codes for CASSVQGARGNTIYF.

The V gene is TRBV5-4, the J gene TRBJ2-3; 9 bases match TRBD2. CDR1 and CDR2 from the germline V gene are SGHNT and YYREEE (reference sequence). The CDR3 contains 15 residues. J gave up 1 base and V 4 bases, and 4 bases lay outside the gene matches. The CDR3 sequence: CASSVSGSGTDTQYF. For the CDR3, the DNA is TGTGCCAGCAGCGTTAGCGGGAGTGGCACAGATACGCAGTATTTT. The full variable domain, rest sourced from reference TRBV5-4 and TRBJ2-3, is ETGVTQSPTHLIKTRGQQVTLRCSSQSGHNTVSWYQQALGQGPQFIFQYYREEENGRGNFPPRFSGLQFPNYSSELNVNALELDDSALYLCASSVSGSGTDTQYFGPGTRLTVL.

The V call is TRBV18, the J call TRBJ2-1, with 7 bases aligning to TRBD1. V was pared by 5 bases and J by 4 bases, with 8 bases of the junction left unmatched. Germline CDR1 is KGHSH and CDR2 is LQKENI. This CDR3 region has 15 residues. The chain's CDR3 is CASSSGPGQYNEQFF. Here the CDR3 DNA reads TGTGCCAGCTCATCGGGACCGGGACAGTACAATGAGCAGTTCTTC.

The chain couples TRBV19 to TRBJ2-4, with a possible D match to TRBD1 (5 bases). V was pared by 5 bases and J by 8 bases, with 10 bases between. This CDR3 is built from 12 residues. CDR1 and CDR2 (germline): LNHDA, SQIVND (reference sequence). CDR3 sequence reads: CASSGQGYIQYF. The CDR3, as DNA: TGTGCCAGTAGTGGGCAGGGTTACATTCAGTACTTC.

The V gene is TRBV12-3 or TRBV12-4, the J gene TRBJ2-7; no reliable D call. The germline V and J ends were trimmed by 6 bases and 3 bases, with 12 bases remaining between them. CDR3 size: 13 residues. For the CDR3, the DNA is TGTGCCAGCAGCCGGGCCCCGGGCTACGAGCAGTACTTC. Its translation is CASSRAPGYEQYF.

This chain connects TRBV5-5 to TRBJ2-3, with D perhaps TRBD1 (6 bases). Germline CDR1 and CDR2: SGHKS and YYEKEE (reference sequence). The ends were cut back, 0 bases at V and 0 bases at J, with 8 bases in the middle. The CDR3 has 15 residues. The DNA of the CDR3 is TGTGCCAGCAGCTTGGCGGGGACAAGCACAGATACGCAGTATTTT. It translates to CASSLAGTSTDTQYF.

The genes are TRBV30 and TRBJ2-7; either TRBD1 or TRBD2 may fit D (5 bases each). Trimming cost V 3 bases and J 3 bases, with 15 bases left between them. The CDR3 has 14 amino acids. Germline values: CDR1 GTSNPN, CDR2 SVGIG (reference sequence). In nucleotides, the CDR3 is TGTGCCTGGAGGGGTTGGGGGAGAAACTACGAGCAGTACTTC. This translates into CAWRGWGRNYEQYF.

A single count supports this clone. V and J are TRBV18 and TRBJ1-1; D gene uncertain. The V gene lost 3 bases and the J gene lost 8 bases, with 13 bases spanning the gap. The CDR3 has 13 amino acids. The germline gives CDR1 KGHSH, CDR2 LQKENI. The CDR3 protein is CASSPNEGVEAFF. The CDR3 DNA follows: TGTGCCAGCTCACCGAATGAAGGTGTCGAAGCTTTCTTT.

The J gene is TRBJ1-2, the V gene TRBV7-9; D uncertain. The CDR3 consists of 13 residues. The ends were cut back, 4 bases at V and 6 bases at J, with 12 bases in the middle. Germline loops: CDR1 SEHNR, CDR2 FQNEAQ (reference sequence). This CDR3 is CASSSGTTDGYTF. The CDR3, as DNA: TGTGCCAGCAGCTCCGGAACCACAGATGGCTACACCTTC. The full variable domain, its missing parts supplied by reference TRBV7-9 and TRBJ1-2, is DTGVSQNPRHKITKRGQNVTFRCDPISEHNRLYWYRQTLGQGPEFLTYFQNEAQLEKSRLLSDRFSAERPKGSFSTLEIQRTEQGDSAMYLCASSSGTTDGYTFGSGTRLTVV.

This rearrangement joins TRBV2 to TRBJ1-2; D gene uncertain. CDR3 length: 14 residues. Germline CDR1 reads SNHLY; CDR2 reads FYNNEI. V was cut by 2 bases and J by 3 bases, with 10 bases left in between. The CDR3 spells CASSEKAGDYGYTF. DNA for the CDR3: TGTGCCAGCAGTGAAAAGGCCGGGGACTATGGCTACACCTTC.

The chain joins TRBV27 to TRBJ1-6, with D tentatively TRBD1 (5 bases). V was shortened by 1 base and J by 10 bases, with 11 bases between the two germline ends. This CDR3 is built from 14 residues. The V gene's germline CDR1 is MNHEY and CDR2 SMNVEV (reference sequence). The CDR3 DNA is TGTGCCAGCAGTTTATTCGGGGGAGACTCACCCCTCCACTTT. As protein: CASSLFGGDSPLHF.

J is TRBJ1-2 and V is TRBV5-6; D gene uncertain. V was trimmed by 4 bases and J by 6 bases, leaving 16 bases between them. CDR3 length equals 14 residues. Germline V gene lookup returns CDR1 SGHDT and CDR2 YYEEEE. CDR3 loop: CASSILPGSDGYTF. CDR3 DNA: TGTGCCAGCAGCATCTTACCGGGGTCGGATGGCTACACCTTC.

V usage is TRBV3-1 (or the pseudogene TRBV3-2) and J usage is TRBJ2-1; 14 bases line up with TRBD2. CDR1 and CDR2 from the germline V gene are LGHDT and YNNKEL (reference sequence). CDR3 length: 18 amino acids. Germline trimming cut 0 bases from V and 6 bases from J; bases unmatched to any gene: 7. CDR3 in amino acids: CASSQDQSGTSGGNEQFF. The CDR3 DNA sequence: TGTGCCAGCAGCCAAGATCAATCCGGGACTAGCGGGGGCAATGAGCAGTTCTTC.

The count of this clone is one. The J gene is TRBJ1-1, the V gene TRBV9; D not certain. Per germline, CDR1 SGDLS and CDR2 YYNGEE. The V gene lost 0 bases and the J gene lost 4 bases, with 7 bases spanning the gap. This CDR3 spans 13 amino acids. CDR3 in amino acids: CASSVVDVTEAFF. CDR3 DNA sequence: TGTGCCAGCAGCGTAGTGGATGTCACTGAAGCTTTCTTT.

This CDR3 is CASSQSGRVDNEQFF. CDR3 bases: TGTGCCAGCAGCCAATCCGGGAGGGTCGACAATGAGCAGTTCTTC. The genes are TRBV6-5 and TRBJ2-1; 8 nucleotides line up with TRBD2. Germline CDR1 reads MNHEY; CDR2 reads SVGAGI. V trimming: 6 bases; J trimming: 5 bases; junction bases outside the gene matches: 9. CDR3 size: 15 residues.

This rearrangement joins TRBV27 to TRBJ1-5; 10 nucleotides align to TRBD1. The J segment lost 2 bases and the V segment lost 6 bases, leaving 7 bases of the junction unmatched. Germline V gene lookup returns CDR1 MNHEY and CDR2 SMNVEV (reference sequence). The CDR3 length is 16 residues. CDR3 sequence (DNA): TGTGCCAGCAGCCCGTGGGACAGGGGTGGCAATCAGCCCCAGCATTTT. Its translation: CASSPWDRGGNQPQHF.

This chain connects TRBV10-3 to TRBJ2-1; 16 bases match TRBD2. Trimming took 4 bases from V and 7 from J; bases not matched to a gene: 4. Germline CDR1 is ENHRY and CDR2 is SYGVKD. This CDR3 contains 16 residues. DNA for the CDR3: TGTGCCATCAGTGGATTGGGACTAGCGGGAGGGAATGAGCAGTTCTTC. Residues: CAISGLGLAGGNEQFF.